This T cell receptor beta chain derives from a study of naive and memory T cell subsets. Whole-study findings and limits: Activation and differentiation may alter RNA-based TCR counts. In CD4 and CD8 cells, diversity dropped from naive through EMRA.

V trimming: 7 bases; J trimming: 8 bases; junction bases outside the gene matches: 16. This CDR3 contains 16 residues. Germline V gives CDR1 MDHEN, CDR2 SYDVKM. Cells stained for CD3, CD4, CD8, CD45RA and CD27 were sorted into four subsets. This clonotype was picked up many times. Its antigen is still unknown. The beta constant-region primer was an equimolar mix of two oligonucleotides covering TRBC1 and TRBC2. Ligated cDNA was amplified by four rounds of PCR with nested alpha and beta constant-region primers and SP2. TCRdb passed the UMI-ligation and nested PCR reads through MiXCR, listing each CDR3 protein once. The sample contains about 85,000 distinct CDR3 sequences, under 15% of which appear only once.

The sample consisted of central memory CD4+ T cells from blood. The V call is TRBV28, the J call TRBJ2-7, with 11 bases fitting TRBD2. The receptor's source is a human donor in good health. The CDR3: CASKETGTSGRRKQYF. The CDR3 DNA sequence: TGTGCCAGCAAAGAAACCGGGACTAGCGGTCGGAGGAAGCAGTACTTC.